The sequence of this T cell receptor beta chain was determined in a study of Ad26.COV2.S vaccination and SARS-CoV-2 variants. V was shortened by 6 bases and J by 9 bases, with 15 bases between the two germline ends. This CDR3 spans 13 amino acids. Sequencing was performed with immunoSEQ multiplex PCR; in TCRdb, only in-frame clones are kept and a portion is missing. The table shows around 100,000 clones, with around 82% occurring only once. The V gene is TRBV12-3 or TRBV12-4, the J gene TRBJ2-1; D is unresolved. This sample comprised peripheral blood, obtained after recovery from COVID-19. The clonotype originates from a human donor who had recovered from COVID-19. CDR3 in amino acids: CASSQGLWGEQFF. The CDR3 DNA reads as TGTGCCAGCAGCCAAGGGCTATGGGGTGAGCAGTTCTTC.